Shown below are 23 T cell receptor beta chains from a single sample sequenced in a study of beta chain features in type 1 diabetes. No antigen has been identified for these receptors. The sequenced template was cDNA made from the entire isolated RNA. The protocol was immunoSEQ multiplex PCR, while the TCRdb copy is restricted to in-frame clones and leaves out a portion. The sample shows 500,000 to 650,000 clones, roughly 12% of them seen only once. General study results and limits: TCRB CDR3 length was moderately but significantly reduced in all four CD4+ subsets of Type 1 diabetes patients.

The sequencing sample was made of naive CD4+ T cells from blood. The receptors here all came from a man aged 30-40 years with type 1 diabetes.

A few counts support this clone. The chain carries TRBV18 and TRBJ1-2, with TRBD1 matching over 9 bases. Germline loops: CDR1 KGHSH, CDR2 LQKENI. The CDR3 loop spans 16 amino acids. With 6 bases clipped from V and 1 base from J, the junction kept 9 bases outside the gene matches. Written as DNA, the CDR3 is TGTGCCAGCTCCCCGGGACAGGGACCTTTTAACTATGGCTACACCTTC. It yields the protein CASSPGQGPFNYGYTF.

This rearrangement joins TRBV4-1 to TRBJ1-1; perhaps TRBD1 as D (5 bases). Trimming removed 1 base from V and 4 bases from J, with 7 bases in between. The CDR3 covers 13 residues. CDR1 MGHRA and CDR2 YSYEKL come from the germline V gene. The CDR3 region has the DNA TGCGCCAGCAGCCAAGGAGGGGCCACTGAAGCTTTCTTT. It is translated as CASSQGGATEAFF.

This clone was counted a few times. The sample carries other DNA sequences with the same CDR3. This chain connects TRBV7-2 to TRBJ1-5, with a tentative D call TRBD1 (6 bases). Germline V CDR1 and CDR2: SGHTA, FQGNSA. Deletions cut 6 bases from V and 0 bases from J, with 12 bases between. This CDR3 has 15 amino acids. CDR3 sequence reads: CASSLQGLSNQPQHF. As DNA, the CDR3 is TGTGCCAGCAGTCTACAGGGACTTAGCAATCAGCCCCAGCATTTT.

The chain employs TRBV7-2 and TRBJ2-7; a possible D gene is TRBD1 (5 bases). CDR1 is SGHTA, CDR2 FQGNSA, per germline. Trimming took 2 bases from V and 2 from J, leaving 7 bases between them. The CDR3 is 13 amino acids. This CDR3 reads CASSLRQTYEQYF. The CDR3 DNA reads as TGTGCCAGCAGCTTAAGACAGACCTACGAGCAGTACTTC. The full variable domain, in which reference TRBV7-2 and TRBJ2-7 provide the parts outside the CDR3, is GAGVSQSPSNKVTEKGKDVELRCDPISGHTALYWYRQSLGQGLEFLIYFQGNSAPDKSGLPSDRFSAERTGGSVSTLTIQRTQQEDSAVYLCASSLRQTYEQYFGPGTRLTVT.

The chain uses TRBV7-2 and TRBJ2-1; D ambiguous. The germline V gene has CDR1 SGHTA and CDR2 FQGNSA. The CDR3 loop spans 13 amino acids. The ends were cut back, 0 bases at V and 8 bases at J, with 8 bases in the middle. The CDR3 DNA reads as TGTGCCAGCAGCTTAGCGCGTATCGATGAGCAGTTCTTC. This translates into CASSLARIDEQFF.

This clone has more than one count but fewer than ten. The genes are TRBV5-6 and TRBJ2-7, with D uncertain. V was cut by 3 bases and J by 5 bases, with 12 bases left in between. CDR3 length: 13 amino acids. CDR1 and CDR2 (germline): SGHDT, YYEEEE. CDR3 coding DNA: TGTGCCAGCAGCTCGTATCGACACGACGAGCAGTACTTC. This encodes CASSSYRHDEQYF.

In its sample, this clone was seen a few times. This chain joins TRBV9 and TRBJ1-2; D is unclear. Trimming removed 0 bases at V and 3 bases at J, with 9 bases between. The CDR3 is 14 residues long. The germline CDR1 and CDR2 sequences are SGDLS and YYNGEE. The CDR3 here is CASSVGSRDYGYTF. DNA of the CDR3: TGTGCCAGCAGCGTAGGGTCTCGTGACTATGGCTACACCTTC.

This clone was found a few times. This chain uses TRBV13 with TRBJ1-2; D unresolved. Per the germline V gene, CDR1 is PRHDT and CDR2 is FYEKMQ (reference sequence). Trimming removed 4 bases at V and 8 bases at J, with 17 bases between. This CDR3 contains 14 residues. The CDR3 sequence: CASSSYRPSGGYTF. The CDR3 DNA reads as TGTGCCAGCAGCTCCTATCGACCGTCGGGGGGCTACACCTTC.

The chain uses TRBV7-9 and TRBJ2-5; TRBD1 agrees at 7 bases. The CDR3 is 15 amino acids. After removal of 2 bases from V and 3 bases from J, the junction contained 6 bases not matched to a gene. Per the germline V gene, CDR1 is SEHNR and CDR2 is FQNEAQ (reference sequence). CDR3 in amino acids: CASSLRGRVKETQYF. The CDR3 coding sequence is TGTGCCAGCAGCTTAAGGGGGCGAGTTAAAGAGACCCAGTACTTC.

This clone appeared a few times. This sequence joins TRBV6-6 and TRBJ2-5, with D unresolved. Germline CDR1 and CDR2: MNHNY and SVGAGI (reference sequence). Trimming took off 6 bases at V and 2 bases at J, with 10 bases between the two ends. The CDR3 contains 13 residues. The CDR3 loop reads CASSYRSQETQYF. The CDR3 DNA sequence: TGTGCCAGCAGCTATAGAAGTCAAGAGACCCAGTACTTC.

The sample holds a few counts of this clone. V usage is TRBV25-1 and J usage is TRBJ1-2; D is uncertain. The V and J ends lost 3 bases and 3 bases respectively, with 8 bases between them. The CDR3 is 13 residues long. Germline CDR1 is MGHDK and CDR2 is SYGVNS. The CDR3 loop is CASSELQDYGYTF. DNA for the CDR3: TGTGCCAGCAGTGAGTTACAAGACTATGGCTACACCTTC.

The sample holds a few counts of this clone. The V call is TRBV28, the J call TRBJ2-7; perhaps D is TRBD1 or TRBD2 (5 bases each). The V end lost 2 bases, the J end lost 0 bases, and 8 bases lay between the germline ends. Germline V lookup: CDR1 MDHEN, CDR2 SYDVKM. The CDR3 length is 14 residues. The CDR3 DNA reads TGTGCCAGCAGTTTAGGGACCCACTCCTACGAGCAGTACTTC. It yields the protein CASSLGTHSYEQYF.

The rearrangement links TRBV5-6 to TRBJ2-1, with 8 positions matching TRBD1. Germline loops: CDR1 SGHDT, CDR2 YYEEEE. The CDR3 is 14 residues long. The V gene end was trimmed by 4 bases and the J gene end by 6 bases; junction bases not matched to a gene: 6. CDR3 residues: CASSITGTGNEQFF. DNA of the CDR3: TGTGCCAGCAGCATTACCGGGACAGGCAATGAGCAGTTCTTC.

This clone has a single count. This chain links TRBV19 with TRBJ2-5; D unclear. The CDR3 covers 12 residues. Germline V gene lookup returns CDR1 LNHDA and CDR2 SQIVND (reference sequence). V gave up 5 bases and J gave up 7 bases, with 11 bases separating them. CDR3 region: CASSRNTGTQYF. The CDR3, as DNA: TGTGCCAGTAGTCGGAATACCGGGACCCAGTACTTC. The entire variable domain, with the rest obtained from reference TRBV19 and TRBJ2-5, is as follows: DGGITQSPKYLFRKEGQNVTLSCEQNLNHDAMYWYRQDPGQGLRLIYYSQIVNDFQKGDIAEGYSVSREKKESFPLTVTSAQKNPTAFYLCASSRNTGTQYFGPGTRLLVL.

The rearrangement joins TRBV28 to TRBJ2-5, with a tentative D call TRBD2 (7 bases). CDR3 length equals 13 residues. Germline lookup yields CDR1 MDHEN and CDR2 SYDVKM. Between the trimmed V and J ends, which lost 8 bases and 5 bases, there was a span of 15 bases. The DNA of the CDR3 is TGTGCCAGCCGCCGGGGGGCACGCGAGACCCAGTACTTC. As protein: CASRRGARETQYF.

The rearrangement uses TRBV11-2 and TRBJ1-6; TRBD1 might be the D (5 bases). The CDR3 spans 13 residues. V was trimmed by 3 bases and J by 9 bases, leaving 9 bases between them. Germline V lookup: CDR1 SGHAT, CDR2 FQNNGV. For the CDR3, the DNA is TGTGCCAGCAGCTTCAGGGCTAGTTCACCCCTCCACTTT. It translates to CASSFRASSPLHF.

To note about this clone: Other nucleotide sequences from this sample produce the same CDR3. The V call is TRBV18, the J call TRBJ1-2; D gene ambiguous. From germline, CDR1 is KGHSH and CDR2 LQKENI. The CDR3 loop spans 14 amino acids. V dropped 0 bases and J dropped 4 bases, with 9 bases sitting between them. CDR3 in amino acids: CASSPPAGSYGYTF. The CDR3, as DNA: TGTGCCAGCTCACCACCTGCCGGGAGCTATGGCTACACCTTC.

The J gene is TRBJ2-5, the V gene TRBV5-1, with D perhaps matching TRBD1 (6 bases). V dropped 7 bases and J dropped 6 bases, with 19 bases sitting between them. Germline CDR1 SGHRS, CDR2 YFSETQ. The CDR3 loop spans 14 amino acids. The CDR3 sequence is CASGKRQDVKTQYF. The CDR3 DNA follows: TGCGCCAGCGGGAAACGACAGGATGTAAAGACCCAGTACTTC.

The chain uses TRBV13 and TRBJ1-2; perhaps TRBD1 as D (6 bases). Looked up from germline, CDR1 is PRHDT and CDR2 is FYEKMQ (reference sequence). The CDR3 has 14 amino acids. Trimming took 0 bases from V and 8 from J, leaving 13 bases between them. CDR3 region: CASSLGTGQLGYTF. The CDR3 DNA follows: TGTGCCAGCAGCTTAGGCACCGGACAGTTGGGCTACACCTTC.

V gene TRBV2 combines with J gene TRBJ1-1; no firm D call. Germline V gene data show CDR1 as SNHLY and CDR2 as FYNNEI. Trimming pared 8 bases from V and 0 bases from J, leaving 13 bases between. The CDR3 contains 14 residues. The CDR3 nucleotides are TGTGCCAGCGGACCCCAGCCGATGAACACTGAAGCTTTCTTT. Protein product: CASGPQPMNTEAFF.

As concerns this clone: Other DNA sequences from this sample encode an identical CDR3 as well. CDR3 in DNA: TGTGCCAGTAGTGGGACAGGGGGCTATCAGCCCCAGCATTTT. Its translation: CASSGTGGYQPQHF. The chain couples TRBV19 to TRBJ1-5; 12 positions match TRBD1. V dropped 5 bases and J dropped 5; count of bases not matched to a gene: 1. The CDR3 spans 14 residues. Germline V lookup: CDR1 LNHDA, CDR2 SQIVND (reference sequence). Looking up the rest from reference TRBV19 and TRBJ1-5 gives the full variable domain: DGGITQSPKYLFRKEGQNVTLSCEQNLNHDAMYWYRQDPGQGLRLIYYSQIVNDFQKGDIAEGYSVSREKKESFPLTVTSAQKNPTAFYLCASSGTGGYQPQHFGDGTRLSIL.

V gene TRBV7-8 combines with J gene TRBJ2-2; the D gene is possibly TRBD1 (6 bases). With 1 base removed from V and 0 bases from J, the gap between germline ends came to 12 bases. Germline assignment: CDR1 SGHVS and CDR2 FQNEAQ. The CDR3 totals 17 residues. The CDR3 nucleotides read TGTGCCAGCAGCTTAGGGCTGGACAGTTCGAACACCGGGGAGCTGTTTTTT. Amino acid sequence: CASSLGLDSSNTGELFF.

The CDR3 reads CASNLNRAVETQYF. CDR3 DNA sequence: TGTGCCAGCAACCTAAACAGGGCGGTGGAGACCCAGTACTTC. The chain recombines TRBV6-5 with TRBJ2-5, with a tentative D call TRBD1 (6 bases). Germline V lookup: CDR1 MNHEY, CDR2 SVGAGI. V was trimmed by 7 bases and J by 5 bases, leaving 17 bases between them. The CDR3 extends over 14 amino acids.